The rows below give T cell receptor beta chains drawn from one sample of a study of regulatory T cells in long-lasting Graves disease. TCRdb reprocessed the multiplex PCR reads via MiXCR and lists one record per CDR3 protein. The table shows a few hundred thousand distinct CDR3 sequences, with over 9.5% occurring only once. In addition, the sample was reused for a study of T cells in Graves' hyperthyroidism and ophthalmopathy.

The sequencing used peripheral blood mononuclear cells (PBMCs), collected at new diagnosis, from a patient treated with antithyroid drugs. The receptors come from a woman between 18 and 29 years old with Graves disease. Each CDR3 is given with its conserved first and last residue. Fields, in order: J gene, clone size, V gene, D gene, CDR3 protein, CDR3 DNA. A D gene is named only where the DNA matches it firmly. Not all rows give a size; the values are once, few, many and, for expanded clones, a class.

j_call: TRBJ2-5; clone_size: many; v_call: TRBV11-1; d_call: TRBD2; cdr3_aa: CASSLTSGWETQYF; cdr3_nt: TGTGCCAGCAGCTTGACTAGCGGGTGGGAGACCCAGTACTTC
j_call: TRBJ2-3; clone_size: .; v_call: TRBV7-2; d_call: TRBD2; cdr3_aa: CASSLASGGADTQYF; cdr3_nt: TGTGCCAGCAGCTTAGCTAGCGGGGGGGCAGATACGCAGTATTTT
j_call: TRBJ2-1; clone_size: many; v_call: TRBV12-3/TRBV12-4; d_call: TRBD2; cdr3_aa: CASSSPGLPFNEQFF; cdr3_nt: TGTGCCAGCAGTTCCCCGGGACTACCCTTCAATGAGCAGTTCTTC
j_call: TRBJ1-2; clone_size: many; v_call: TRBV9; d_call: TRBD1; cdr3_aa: CASSVPGGDYGYTF; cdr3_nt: TGTGCCAGCAGCGTCCCAGGGGGGGACTATGGCTACACCTTC
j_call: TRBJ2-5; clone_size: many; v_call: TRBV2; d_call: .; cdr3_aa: CATGRGETQYF; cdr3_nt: TGTGCCACCGGTCGGGGGGAGACCCAGTACTTC
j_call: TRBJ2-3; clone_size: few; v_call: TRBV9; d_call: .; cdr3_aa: CASSVDGDPTDTQYF; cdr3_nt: TGTGCCAGCAGCGTAGATGGAGACCCCACAGATACGCAGTATTTT
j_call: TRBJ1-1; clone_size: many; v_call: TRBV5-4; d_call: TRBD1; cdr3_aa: CASSLGDRQRVTEAFF; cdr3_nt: TGTGCCAGCAGCTTGGGGGACAGACAGAGGGTCACTGAAGCTTTCTTT
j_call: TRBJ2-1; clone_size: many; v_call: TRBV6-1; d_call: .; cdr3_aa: CASSLTHDRQFF; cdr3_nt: TGTGCCAGCAGCCTGACCCATGACCGGCAGTTCTTC
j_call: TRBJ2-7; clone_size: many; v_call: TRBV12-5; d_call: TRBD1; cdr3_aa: CASVILRDRVASRQYF; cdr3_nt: TGTGCTAGTGTTATCCTCCGGGACAGGGTTGCATCTAGGCAGTACTTC
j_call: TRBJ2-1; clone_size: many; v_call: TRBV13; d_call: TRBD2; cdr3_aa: CASSSGTSAYNEQFF; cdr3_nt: TGTGCCAGCAGCTCGGGGACTAGCGCATACAATGAGCAGTTCTTC
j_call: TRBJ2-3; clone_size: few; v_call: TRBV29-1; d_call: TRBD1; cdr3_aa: CSGDRAGTQYF; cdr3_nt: TGCAGCGGGGACAGGGCCGGTACGCAGTATTTT
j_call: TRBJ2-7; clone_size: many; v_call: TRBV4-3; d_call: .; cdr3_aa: CASSQDYQGYEQYF; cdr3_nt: TGCGCCAGCAGCCAAGATTATCAGGGCTACGAGCAGTACTTC
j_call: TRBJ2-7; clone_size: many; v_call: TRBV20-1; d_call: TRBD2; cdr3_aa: CSASTSGDSYEQYF; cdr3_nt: TGCAGTGCTAGTACTAGCGGAGACTCCTACGAGCAGTACTTC
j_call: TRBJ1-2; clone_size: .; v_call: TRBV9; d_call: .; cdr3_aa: CASSVPRDGYTF; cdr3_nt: TGTGCCAGCAGCGTACCACGGGATGGCTACACCTTC
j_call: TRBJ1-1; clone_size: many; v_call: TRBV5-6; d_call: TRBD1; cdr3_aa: CASTGGPMNTEAFF; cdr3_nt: TGTGCCTCGACAGGGGGCCCTATGAACACTGAAGCTTTCTTT
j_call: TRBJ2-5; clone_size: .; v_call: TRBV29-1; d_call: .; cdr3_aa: CSDSGAQGTQYF; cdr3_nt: TGCAGCGACTCAGGGGCCCAGGGGACCCAGTACTTC
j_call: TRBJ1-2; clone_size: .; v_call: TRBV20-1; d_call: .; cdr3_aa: CSARAVEGSGYTF; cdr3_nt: TGCAGTGCTAGAGCGGTGGAGGGAAGTGGCTACACCTTC
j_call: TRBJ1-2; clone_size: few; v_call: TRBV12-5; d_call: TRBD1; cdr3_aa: CASGHNRGPSFSF; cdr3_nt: TGTGCTAGTGGTCACAACAGGGGGCCCTCGTTCTCCTTC
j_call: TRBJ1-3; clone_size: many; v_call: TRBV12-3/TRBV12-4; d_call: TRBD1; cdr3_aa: CASLDTGDSGNTIYF; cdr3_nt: TGTGCCAGCTTAGATACAGGGGACTCTGGAAACACCATATATTTT
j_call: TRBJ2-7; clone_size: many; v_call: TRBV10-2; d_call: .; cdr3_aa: CASSEDPYYEQYF; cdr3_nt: TGCGCCAGCAGTGAGGACCCTTACTACGAGCAGTACTTC
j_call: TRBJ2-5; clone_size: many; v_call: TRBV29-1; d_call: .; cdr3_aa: CSVGPSGPQYF; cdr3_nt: TGCAGCGTTGGCCCGTCAGGGCCCCAGTACTTC
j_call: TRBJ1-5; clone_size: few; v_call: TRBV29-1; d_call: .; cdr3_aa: CSAAVGPLNQPQHF; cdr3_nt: TGCAGCGCTGCAGTGGGGCCTCTCAATCAGCCCCAGCATTTT
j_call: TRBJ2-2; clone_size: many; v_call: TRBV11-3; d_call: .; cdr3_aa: CASSPRGKGSGELFF; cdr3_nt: TGTGCCAGCAGCCCGCGCGGGAAGGGCTCCGGGGAGCTGTTTTTT